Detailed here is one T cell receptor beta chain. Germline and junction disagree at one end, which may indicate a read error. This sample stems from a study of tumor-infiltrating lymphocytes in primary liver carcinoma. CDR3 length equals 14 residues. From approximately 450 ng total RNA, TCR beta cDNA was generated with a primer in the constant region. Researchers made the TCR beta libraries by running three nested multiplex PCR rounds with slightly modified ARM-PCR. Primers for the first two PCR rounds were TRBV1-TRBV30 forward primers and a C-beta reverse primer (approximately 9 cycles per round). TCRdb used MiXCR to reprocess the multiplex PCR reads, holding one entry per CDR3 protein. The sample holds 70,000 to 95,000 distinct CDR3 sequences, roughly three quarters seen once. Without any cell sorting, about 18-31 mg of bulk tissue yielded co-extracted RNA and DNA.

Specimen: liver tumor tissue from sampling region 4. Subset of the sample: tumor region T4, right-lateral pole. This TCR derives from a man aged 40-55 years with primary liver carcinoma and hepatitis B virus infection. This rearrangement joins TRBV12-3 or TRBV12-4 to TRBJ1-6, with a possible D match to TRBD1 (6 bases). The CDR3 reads CVSSLNREDSPLHF. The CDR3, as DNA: TGTGTCAGCAGTTTAAACAGGGAGGATTCGCCCCTCCACTTT.